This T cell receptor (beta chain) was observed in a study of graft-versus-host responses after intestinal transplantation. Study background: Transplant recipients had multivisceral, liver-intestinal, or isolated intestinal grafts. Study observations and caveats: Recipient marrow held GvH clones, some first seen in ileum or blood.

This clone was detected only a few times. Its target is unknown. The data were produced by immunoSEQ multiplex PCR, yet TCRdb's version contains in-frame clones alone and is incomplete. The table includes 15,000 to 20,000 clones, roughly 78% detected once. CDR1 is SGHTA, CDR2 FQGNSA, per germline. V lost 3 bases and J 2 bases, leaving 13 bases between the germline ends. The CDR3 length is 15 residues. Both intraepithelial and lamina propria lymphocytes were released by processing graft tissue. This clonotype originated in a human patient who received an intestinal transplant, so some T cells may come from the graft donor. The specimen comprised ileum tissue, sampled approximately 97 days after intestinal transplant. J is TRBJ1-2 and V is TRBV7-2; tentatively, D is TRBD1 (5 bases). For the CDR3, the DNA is TGTGCCAGCAGCTTGATCCGGGGGGGAAACTATGGCTACACCTTC. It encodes CASSLIRGGNYGYTF.